These 30 T cell receptor beta chains came from one sample sequenced in a study of cytomegalovirus exposure and HLA in healthy donors. The PCR had 60 Vbeta and 13 Jbeta primers. Libraries were prepared by immunoSEQ multiplex PCR; TCRdb keeps only in-frame clonotypes and omits some of them. Of more than 140,000 clones listed, 55% to 70% are singletons. The sequenced sample was PBMCs. Source of these receptors: a woman in her twenties or thirties in good health and CMV-seropositive.

This clone showed up just a few times. The chain joins TRBV4-1 to TRBJ1-1, with D possibly matching TRBD1 (6 bases). The CDR3 length is 13 residues. CDR1 and CDR2 from the germline V gene are MGHRA and YSYEKL. Deletions cut 2 bases from V and 8 bases from J, with 12 bases between. This CDR3 reads CASSQTSDREAFF. The CDR3 DNA reads as TGCGCCAGCAGCCAAACCTCGGACAGAGAAGCTTTCTTT.

The rearrangement links TRBV11-3 to TRBJ2-7, with TRBD1 matching 7 bases. V was clipped by 5 bases and J by 6 bases; unmatched bases: 10. In germline, CDR1 is SGHNT, CDR2 YENEEA. The CDR3 spans 14 residues. The CDR3 coding sequence is TGTGCCAGCAGCGACCACAGGGGAACGGGCGAGCAGTACTTC. Its translation is CASSDHRGTGEQYF.

This clone appeared a few times. V gene TRBV27 combines with J gene TRBJ1-1; D unresolved. The CDR3 consists of 13 residues. V was shortened by 2 bases and J by 0 bases, with 4 bases between the two germline ends. Germline V lookup: CDR1 MNHEY, CDR2 SMNVEV (reference sequence). CDR3 protein: CASSLLVNTEAFF. The CDR3 DNA reads TGTGCCAGCAGTTTACTCGTGAACACTGAAGCTTTCTTT.

The V call is TRBV10-1, the J call TRBJ1-3; 7 bases align to TRBD1. CDR1 WNHNN and CDR2 SYGVQD come from the germline V gene (reference sequence). With 6 bases clipped from V and 3 bases from J, the junction kept 8 bases outside the gene matches. The CDR3 extends over 15 amino acids. CDR3 in DNA: TGCGCCAGCAGCGGACGACAGGGCGTTGGAAACACCATATATTTT. Amino acid sequence: CASSGRQGVGNTIYF.

CDR3 amino acids: CASSPPRQVETFF. The CDR3 bases are TGTGCCAGCAGCCCCCCCCGGCAGGTGGAAACTTTCTTT. The chain is built from TRBV7-9 and TRBJ1-1, with D uncertain. Germline assignment: CDR1 SEHNR and CDR2 FQNEAQ (reference sequence). CDR3 length: 13 residues. The germline V and J ends were trimmed by 5 bases and 12 bases, with 19 bases remaining between them.

The V and J genes are TRBV4-1 and TRBJ1-2; TRBD1 matches at 8 bases. The CDR3 runs 17 residues. Trimming removed 1 base from V and 0 bases from J; junction bases left unmatched: 7. Germline V gene data show CDR1 as MGHRA and CDR2 as YSYEKL. CDR3 residues: CASSQVGRGPANYGYTF. The CDR3 nucleotides are TGCGCCAGCAGCCAAGTGGGCAGGGGGCCAGCTAACTATGGCTACACCTTC.

This chain connects TRBV2 to TRBJ2-7; D remains unclear. CDR1 and CDR2 (germline): SNHLY, FYNNEI. Trimming stripped 2 bases from V and 3 bases from J, with 5 bases between. The CDR3 loop spans 12 amino acids. CDR3 region: CASSENSYEQYF. CDR3 in DNA: TGTGCCAGCAGTGAAAACAGCTACGAGCAGTACTTC. Full variable domain (missing parts from reference TRBV2 and TRBJ2-7): EPEVTQTPSHQVTQMGQEVILRCVPISNHLYFYWYRQILGQKVEFLVSFYNNEISEKSEIFDDQFSVERPDGSNFTLKIRSTKLEDSAMYFCASSENSYEQYFGPGTRLTVT.

The chain couples TRBV5-4 to TRBJ2-7; the match to TRBD1 covers 7 bases. The junction had 12 bases not matched to a gene; V was cut back by 4 bases and J by 5 bases. The germline CDR1 and CDR2 sequences are SGHNT and YYREEE (reference sequence). The CDR3 length is 15 residues. CDR3 coding DNA: TGTGCCAGCAGCCCCTGGACAGGCTTAGGGGACGAGCAGTACTTC. Residues: CASSPWTGLGDEQYF.

There are a few counts of this clone. The V gene is TRBV5-1, the J gene TRBJ1-5; TRBD1 is a possible D gene (5 bases). The CDR3 consists of 13 residues. Trimming removed 3 bases at V and 5 bases at J, with 9 bases between. CDR1 SGHRS and CDR2 YFSETQ come from the germline V gene. The CDR3, as DNA: TGCGCCAGCAGCTCGGAGGGGCATCAGCCCCAGCATTTT. The encoded protein is CASSSEGHQPQHF.

The chain has TRBV2 and TRBJ1-1; D gene uncertain. The CDR3 consists of 12 residues. V was cut by 2 bases and J by 4 bases, with 5 bases left in between. Per germline, CDR1 SNHLY and CDR2 FYNNEI. CDR3 loop: CASSEQFTEAFF. The CDR3, as DNA: TGTGCCAGCAGTGAACAGTTCACTGAAGCTTTCTTT.

The chain combines TRBV9 with TRBJ1-1; a weak D match, TRBD1 (5 bases). CDR1 is SGDLS and CDR2 is YYNGEE in the germline V gene. V shed 0 bases and J shed 0 bases, with 12 bases lying between them. This CDR3 has 16 residues. This CDR3 reads CASSVVAGTLNTEAFF. DNA of the CDR3: TGTGCCAGCAGCGTAGTTGCAGGGACTCTGAACACTGAAGCTTTCTTT.

This clone has just a few counts. The chain joins TRBV6-5 to TRBJ2-7; 8 nucleotides match TRBD1. The CDR3 consists of 15 residues. V shed 1 base, J shed 1 base, and the junction held 3 bases outside the gene matches. Germline values: CDR1 MNHEY, CDR2 SVGAGI. The CDR3 loop is CASSYLRTGSYEQYF. CDR3 DNA sequence: TGTGCCAGCAGTTACTTGAGGACAGGGTCCTACGAGCAGTACTTC.

The gene calls are TRBV29-1 and TRBJ1-2; no reliable D call. V gave up 4 bases and J gave up 4 bases, with 7 bases separating them. The CDR3 totals 11 residues. Germline V gives CDR1 SQVTM, CDR2 ANQGSEA. The CDR3: CSVVRSYGYTF. CDR3 bases: TGCAGCGTTGTTCGCAGCTATGGCTACACCTTC.

The chain couples TRBV5-1 to TRBJ1-1, with a weak D call TRBD1 (5 bases). The germline gives CDR1 SGHRS, CDR2 YFSETQ. CDR3 size: 13 residues. The germline V and J ends were trimmed by 4 bases and 3 bases, with 10 bases remaining between them. Written as DNA, the CDR3 is TGCGCCAGCAGCCCGGGGGAGTACACTGAAGCTTTCTTT. Amino acids: CASSPGEYTEAFF.

The CDR3 sequence: CAWDPGQGWNTIYF. The CDR3 DNA reads as TGTGCCTGGGACCCGGGACAGGGGTGGAACACCATATATTTT. J is TRBJ1-3 and V is TRBV30; 10 positions match TRBD1. Germline lookup yields CDR1 GTSNPN and CDR2 SVGIG (reference sequence). CDR3 length: 14 residues. The trim removed 5 bases at V and 7 bases at J, leaving 8 bases unmatched.

The rearrangement uses TRBV11-2 and TRBJ2-1, with 9 bases lining up with TRBD2. Germline values: CDR1 SGHAT, CDR2 FQNNGV. This CDR3 has 15 amino acids. The J segment lost 4 bases and the V segment lost 4 bases, leaving 5 bases of the junction unmatched. CDR3 sequence reads: CASSSIAGAYNEQFF. The CDR3 DNA reads TGTGCCAGCAGCTCCATAGCGGGAGCTTACAATGAGCAGTTCTTC.

This clone was counted a few times. The CDR3 sequence: CASSLHSSSYEQYF. The CDR3 nucleotides are TGTGCCAGCAGCTTACACTCTAGCTCCTACGAGCAGTACTTC. V and J are TRBV7-6 and TRBJ2-7; D is unresolved. Trimming shortened V by 2 bases and J by 0 bases, and 8 bases separated the two germline ends. CDR1 SGHVS and CDR2 FNYEAQ come from the germline V gene. The CDR3 sequence is 14 residues long.

The rearrangement links TRBV5-4 to TRBJ1-3; TRBD1 is a possible D gene (6 bases). V lost 1 base and J lost 2, with 10 bases in between. Germline V gene lookup returns CDR1 SGHNT and CDR2 YYREEE (reference sequence). CDR3 length equals 15 residues. CDR3 DNA sequence: TGTGCCAGCAGCTTGACGGGACACCCTGGAAACACCATATATTTT. It translates to CASSLTGHPGNTIYF.

This rearrangement joins TRBV4-1 to TRBJ2-2, with a possible D match to TRBD2 (5 bases). CDR1 and CDR2 (germline): MGHRA, YSYEKL. V was clipped by 4 bases and J by 5 bases, with 17 bases between them. The CDR3 totals 16 residues. In DNA, the CDR3 is TGCGCCAGCAGCCTGAGAGCGGACCGGGAAACCGGGGAGCTGTTTTTT. Its protein product is CASSLRADRETGELFF.

V usage is TRBV6-5 and J usage is TRBJ2-5; 7 bases map to TRBD1. V lost 4 bases and J lost 3; bases outside the gene matches: 2. Germline assignment: CDR1 MNHEY and CDR2 SVGAGI. The CDR3 spans 13 residues. CDR3 sequence: CASSFDREETQYF. CDR3 DNA sequence: TGTGCCAGCAGTTTTGACAGGGAAGAGACCCAGTACTTC.

This clone appeared a few times. The gene calls are TRBV7-9 and TRBJ2-4, with D possibly being TRBD1 (6 bases). This CDR3 contains 16 residues. CDR1 is SEHNR, CDR2 FQNEAQ, per germline (reference sequence). Trimming stripped 1 base from V and 0 bases from J, with 10 bases between. CDR3 loop: CASSLGAGEAKNIQYF. DNA of the CDR3: TGTGCCAGCAGCTTAGGGGCAGGGGAAGCCAAAAACATTCAGTACTTC.

This chain connects TRBV5-1 to TRBJ2-3; 9 bases align to TRBD1. The CDR3 runs 17 residues. The ends lost 1 base at V and 0 bases at J; junction bases unmatched: 6. Germline CDR1 reads SGHRS; CDR2 reads YFSETQ. The CDR3 loop is CASSLLNTGGSTDTQYF. As DNA, the CDR3 is TGCGCCAGCAGCTTGCTTAATACAGGGGGCAGCACAGATACGCAGTATTTT.

This sequence joins TRBV11-3 and TRBJ2-5; maybe TRBD1 (6 bases). The V gene's germline CDR1 is SGHNT and CDR2 YENEEA. V lost 2 bases, J lost 7 bases, and 14 bases lay in between. The CDR3 is made up of 14 amino acids. The CDR3 DNA reads TGTGCCAGCAGCTTAATGGGGGCGCCGGGGACCCAGTACTTC. Its translation: CASSLMGAPGTQYF.

The J gene is TRBJ2-5, the V gene TRBV10-3; the match to TRBD1 covers 7 bases. Germline CDR1 is ENHRY and CDR2 is SYGVKD. V dropped 4 bases and J dropped 5; count of bases not matched to a gene: 7. The CDR3 loop spans 14 amino acids. CDR3 amino acids: CAISGAGGQETQYF. In DNA form, the CDR3 reads TGTGCCATCAGTGGGGCAGGGGGACAGGAGACCCAGTACTTC.

The chain uses TRBV5-4 and TRBJ1-1; D is perhaps TRBD1 (5 bases). V lost 0 bases and J 1 base, leaving 10 bases between the germline ends. The CDR3 loop spans 15 amino acids. Germline V CDR1 and CDR2: SGHNT, YYREEE (reference sequence). CDR3 protein: CASSLAFGGNTEAFF. As DNA, the CDR3 is TGTGCCAGCAGCTTGGCGTTCGGGGGGAACACTGAAGCTTTCTTT. Combining the CDR3 with reference TRBV5-4 and TRBJ1-1 gives the whole variable domain ETGVTQSPTHLIKTRGQQVTLRCSSQSGHNTVSWYQQALGQGPQFIFQYYREEENGRGNFPPRFSGLQFPNYSSELNVNALELDDSALYLCASSLAFGGNTEAFFGQGTRLTVV.

The rearrangement uses TRBV11-2 and TRBJ2-2; 14 positions match TRBD2. This CDR3 is 19 amino acids long. J was trimmed by 4 bases and V by 5 bases; bases with no gene match: 12. Germline CDR1 SGHAT, CDR2 FQNNGV. Here the CDR3 reads CASSPRGLAGGPSTGELFF. CDR3 bases: TGTGCCAGCAGCCCACGCGGACTAGCGGGAGGCCCGAGCACCGGGGAGCTGTTTTTT.

About this clone itself: The junction shows a germline mismatch at one end, possibly a read error. V is TRBV7-9 and J is TRBJ2-7; D unresolved. Germline CDR1 reads SEHNR; CDR2 reads FQNEAQ (reference sequence). The CDR3 runs to 12 residues. CDR3 in amino acids: CSSSLTSYEQYF. The CDR3 DNA follows: TGTTCCAGCAGCTTAACTTCCTACGAGCAGTACTTC.

The chain uses TRBV6-1 and TRBJ1-1; D remains ambiguous. The CDR3 covers 15 residues. V was cut by 1 base and J by 4 bases, with 13 bases left in between. Looked up from germline, CDR1 is MNHNS and CDR2 is SASEGT. The CDR3 loop reads CASSEVGGRGTEAFF. Here the CDR3 DNA reads TGTGCCAGCAGTGAAGTCGGAGGGAGAGGCACTGAAGCTTTCTTT.

There are a few counts of this clone. The chain employs TRBV10-3 and TRBJ2-1; TRBD2 aligns across 13 bases. The CDR3 sequence is 15 residues long. V was clipped by 4 bases and J by 8 bases; unmatched bases: 5. In germline, CDR1 is ENHRY, CDR2 SYGVKD. The CDR3 nucleotides are TGTGCCATCAGTGGCTTAGGGACTAGCGGGGATGAGCAGTTCTTC. The encoded protein is CAISGLGTSGDEQFF.

This chain uses TRBV5-1 with TRBJ2-3, with D possibly TRBD1 on 6 matching bases. The CDR3 sequence is 15 residues long. Trimming stripped 2 bases from V and 5 bases from J, with 15 bases between. Germline lookup yields CDR1 SGHRS and CDR2 YFSETQ. Here the CDR3 reads CASSFGGDKEDTQYF. DNA for the CDR3: TGCGCCAGCAGCTTTGGTGGGGACAAGGAAGATACGCAGTATTTT.